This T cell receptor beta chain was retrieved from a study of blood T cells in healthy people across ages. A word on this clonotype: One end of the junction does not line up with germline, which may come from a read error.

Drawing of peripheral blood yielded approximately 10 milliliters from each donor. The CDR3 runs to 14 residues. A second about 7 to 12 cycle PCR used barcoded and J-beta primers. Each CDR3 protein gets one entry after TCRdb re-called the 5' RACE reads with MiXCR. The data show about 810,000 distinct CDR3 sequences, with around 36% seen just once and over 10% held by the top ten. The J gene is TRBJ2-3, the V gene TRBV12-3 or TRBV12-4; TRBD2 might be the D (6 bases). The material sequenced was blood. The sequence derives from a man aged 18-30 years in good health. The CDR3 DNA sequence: TGTGCCAGCAGTGGCGGGGCGGTGGCAGATATGCAGTATTTT. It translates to CASSGGAVADMQYF.